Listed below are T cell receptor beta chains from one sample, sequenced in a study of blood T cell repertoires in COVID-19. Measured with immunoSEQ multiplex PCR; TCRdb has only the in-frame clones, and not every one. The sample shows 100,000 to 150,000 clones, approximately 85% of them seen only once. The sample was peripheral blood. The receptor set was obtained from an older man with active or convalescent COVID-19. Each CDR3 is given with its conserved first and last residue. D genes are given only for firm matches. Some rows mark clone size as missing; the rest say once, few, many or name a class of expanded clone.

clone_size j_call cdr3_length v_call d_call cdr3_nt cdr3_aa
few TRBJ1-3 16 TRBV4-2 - TGTGCCAGCAGCCAAGAGACGGGTAACTCTGGAAACACCATATATTTT CASSQETGNSGNTIYF
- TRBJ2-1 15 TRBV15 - TGTGCCACCAGCAGAGAAGTAGCGTTCTACAATGAGCAGTTCTTC CATSREVAFYNEQFF
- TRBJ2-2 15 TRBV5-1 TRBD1 TGCGCCAGCAGCTGGACACAGGGGACCACCGGGGAGCTGTTTTTT CASSWTQGTTGELFF
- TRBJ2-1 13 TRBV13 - TGTGCCAGCCGTCTACTGGTACGGAATGAGCAGTTCTTC CASRLLVRNEQFF
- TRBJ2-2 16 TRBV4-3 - TGCGCCAGCAGCCGGAGTCGGTATGCGAACACCGGGGAGCTGTTTTTT CASSRSRYANTGELFF
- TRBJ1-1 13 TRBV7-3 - TGTGCCAGCAGCAATAGGGGGGGCACTGAAGCTTTCTTT CASSNRGGTEAFF
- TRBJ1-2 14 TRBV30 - TGTGCCTGGAGCGGTTCGGGTCAATACTATGGCTACACCTTC CAWSGSGQYYGYTF
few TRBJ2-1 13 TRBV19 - TGTGCCAGTAGTCGGCGGGATAGCAATGAGCAGTTCTTC CASSRRDSNEQFF
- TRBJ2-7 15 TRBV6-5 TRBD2 TGTGCCAGCAGCCCAACTAGCGCCGTACCCTACGAGCAGTACTTC CASSPTSAVPYEQYF
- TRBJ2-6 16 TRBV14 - TGTGCCAGCAGCCCGGGATCCAAGCCTGGGGCCAACGTCCTGACTTTC CASSPGSKPGANVLTF
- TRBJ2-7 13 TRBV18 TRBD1 TGTGCCAGCTCACAGGACAGGTTCTACGAGCAGTACTTC CASSQDRFYEQYF
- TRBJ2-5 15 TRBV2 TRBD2 TGTGCCAGCAGCGGACTAGCGGGGGCTCGGGAGACCCAGTACTTC CASSGLAGARETQYF
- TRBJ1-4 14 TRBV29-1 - TGCAGCGTTCACGGGGGAACATCCGATGAAAAACTGTTTTTT CSVHGGTSDEKLFF
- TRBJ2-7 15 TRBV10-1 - TGCGCCAGCAGTATACCGACCGGACTCTCCTACGAGCAGTACTTC CASSIPTGLSYEQYF
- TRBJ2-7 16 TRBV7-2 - TGTGCCAGCAGCTTATCCCAATCTAGGGGTACCTACGAGCAGTACTTC CASSLSQSRGTYEQYF
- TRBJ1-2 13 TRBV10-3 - TGTGCCATCAGCGTTCCCGGTGGCTATGGCTACACCTTC CAISVPGGYGYTF
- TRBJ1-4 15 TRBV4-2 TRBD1 TGTGCCAGCAGCCAAGAGGGACAGGGAGGTGAAAAACTGTTTTTT CASSQEGQGGEKLFF
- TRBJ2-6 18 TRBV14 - TGTGCCAGCAGCCAGGGGTATAGCGGTCGCTCTGGGGCCAACGTCCTGACTTTC CASSQGYSGRSGANVLTF
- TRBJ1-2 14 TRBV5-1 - TGCGCCAGCAGTCCCAAAGGGGGGGACTATGGCTACACCTTC CASSPKGGDYGYTF
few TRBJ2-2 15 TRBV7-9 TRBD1 TGTGCCAGCAGCCCTCGGACAGGAAGCACCGGGGAGCTGTTTTTT CASSPRTGSTGELFF
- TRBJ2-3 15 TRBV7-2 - TGTGCCAGCAGCCCCCTGGGTAGCGGCACAGATACGCAGTATTTT CASSPLGSGTDTQYF
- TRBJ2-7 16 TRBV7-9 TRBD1 TGTGCCAGCAGCTTATCGGGGACAGATTTGTCCGCTGGGCAGTACTTC CASSLSGTDLSAGQYF
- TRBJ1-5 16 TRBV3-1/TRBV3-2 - TGTGCCAGCAGCCAAGTGGCAGGGCCCGGCAATCAGCCCCAGCATTTT CASSQVAGPGNQPQHF
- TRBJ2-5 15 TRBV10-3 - TGTGCCATCAGTGAGTCGGCTGGAGGGGTAGAGACCCAGTACTTC CAISESAGGVETQYF